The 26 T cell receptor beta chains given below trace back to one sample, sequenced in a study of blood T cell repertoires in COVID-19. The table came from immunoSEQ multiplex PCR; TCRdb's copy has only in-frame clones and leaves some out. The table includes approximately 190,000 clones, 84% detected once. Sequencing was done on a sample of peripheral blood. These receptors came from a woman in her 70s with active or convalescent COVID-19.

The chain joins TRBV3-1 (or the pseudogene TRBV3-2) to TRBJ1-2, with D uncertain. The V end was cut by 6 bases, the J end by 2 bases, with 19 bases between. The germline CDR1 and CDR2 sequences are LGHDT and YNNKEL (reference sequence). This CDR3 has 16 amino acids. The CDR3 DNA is TGTGCCAGCAGACTAAGCACCGGGTTAATAAACTATGGCTACACCTTC. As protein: CASRLSTGLINYGYTF.

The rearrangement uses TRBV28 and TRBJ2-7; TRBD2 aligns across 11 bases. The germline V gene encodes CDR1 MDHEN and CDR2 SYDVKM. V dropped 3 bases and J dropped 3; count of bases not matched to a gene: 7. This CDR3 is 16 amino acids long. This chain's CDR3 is CASSFPLAGGGYEQYF. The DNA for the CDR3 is TGTGCCAGCAGTTTCCCTTTAGCGGGAGGGGGCTACGAGCAGTACTTC.

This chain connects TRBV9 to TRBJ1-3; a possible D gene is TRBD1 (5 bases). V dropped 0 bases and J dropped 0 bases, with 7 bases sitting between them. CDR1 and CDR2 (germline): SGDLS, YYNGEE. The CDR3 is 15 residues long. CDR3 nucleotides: TGTGCCAGCAGCGTAGAGGGGAACTCTGGAAACACCATATATTTT. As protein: CASSVEGNSGNTIYF.

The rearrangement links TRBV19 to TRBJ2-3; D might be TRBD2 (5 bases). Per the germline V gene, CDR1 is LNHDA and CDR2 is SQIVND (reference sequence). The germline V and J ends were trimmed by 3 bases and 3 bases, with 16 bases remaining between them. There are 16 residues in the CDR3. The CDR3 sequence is CASSIRTVSRTDTQYF. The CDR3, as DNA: TGTGCCAGTAGTATCAGGACTGTCTCGAGGACAGATACGCAGTATTTT. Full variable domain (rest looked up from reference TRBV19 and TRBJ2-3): DGGITQSPKYLFRKEGQNVTLSCEQNLNHDAMYWYRQDPGQGLRLIYYSQIVNDFQKGDIAEGYSVSREKKESFPLTVTSAQKNPTAFYLCASSIRTVSRTDTQYFGPGTRLTVL.

In nucleotides, the CDR3 is TGTGCCAGCAGCCAGAGTAGGGGGAAGGGGAGCTACGAGCAGTACTTC. The encoded protein is CASSQSRGKGSYEQYF. The chain couples TRBV3-1 (or the pseudogene TRBV3-2) to TRBJ2-7, with D possibly being TRBD1 (6 bases). V lost 3 bases and J 3 bases, leaving 18 bases between the germline ends. Germline CDR1 is LGHDT and CDR2 is YNNKEL (reference sequence). This CDR3 region has 16 residues.

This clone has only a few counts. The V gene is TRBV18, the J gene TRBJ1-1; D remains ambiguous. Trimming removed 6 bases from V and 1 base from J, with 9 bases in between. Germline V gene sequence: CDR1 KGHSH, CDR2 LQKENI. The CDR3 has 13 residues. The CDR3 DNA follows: TGTGCCAGCTCGGCAGATCAGAACACTGAAGCTTTCTTT. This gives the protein CASSADQNTEAFF.

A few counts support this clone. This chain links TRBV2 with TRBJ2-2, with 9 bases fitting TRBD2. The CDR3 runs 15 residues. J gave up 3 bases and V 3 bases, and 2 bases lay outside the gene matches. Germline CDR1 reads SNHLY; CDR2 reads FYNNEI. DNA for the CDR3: TGTGCCAGCAGTGATAGCGGGAGTTACACCGGGGAGCTGTTTTTT. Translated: CASSDSGSYTGELFF.

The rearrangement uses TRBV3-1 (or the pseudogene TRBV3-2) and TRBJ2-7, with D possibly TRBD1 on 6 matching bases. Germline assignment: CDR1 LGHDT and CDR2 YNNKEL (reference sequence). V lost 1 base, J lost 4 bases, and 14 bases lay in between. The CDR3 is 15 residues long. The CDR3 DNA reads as TGTGCCAGCAGCCAAGGGGCGAAACAGGGTTACGAGCAGTACTTC. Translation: CASSQGAKQGYEQYF.

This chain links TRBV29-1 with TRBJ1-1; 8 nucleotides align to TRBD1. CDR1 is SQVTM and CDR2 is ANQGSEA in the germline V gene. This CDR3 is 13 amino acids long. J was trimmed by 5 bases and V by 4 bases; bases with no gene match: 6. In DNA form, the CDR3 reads TGCAGCGTTGCACGGACAGGGAGAACTGAAGCTTTCTTT. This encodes CSVARTGRTEAFF.

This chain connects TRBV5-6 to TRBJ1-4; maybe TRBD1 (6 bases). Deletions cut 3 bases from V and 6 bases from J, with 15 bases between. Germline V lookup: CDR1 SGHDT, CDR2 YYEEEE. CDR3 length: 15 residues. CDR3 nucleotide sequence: TGTGCCAGCAGCTCTCTGACGAACAGGGATGAAAAACTGTTTTTT. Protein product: CASSSLTNRDEKLFF.

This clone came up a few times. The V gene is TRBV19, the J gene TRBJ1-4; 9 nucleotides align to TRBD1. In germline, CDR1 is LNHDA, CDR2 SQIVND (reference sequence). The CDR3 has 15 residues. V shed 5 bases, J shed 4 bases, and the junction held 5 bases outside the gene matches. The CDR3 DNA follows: TGTGCCAGTAGTGCCCCGGGACAGGGTAATGAAAAACTGTTTTTT. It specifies CASSAPGQGNEKLFF.

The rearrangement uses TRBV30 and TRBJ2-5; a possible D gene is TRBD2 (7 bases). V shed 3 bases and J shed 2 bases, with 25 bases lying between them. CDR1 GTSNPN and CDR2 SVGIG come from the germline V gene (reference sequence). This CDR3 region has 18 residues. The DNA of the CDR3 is TGTGCCTGGAGCATGGGCCGGGGGGCTAGCGGAAAGCAAGAGACCCAGTACTTC. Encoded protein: CAWSMGRGASGKQETQYF.

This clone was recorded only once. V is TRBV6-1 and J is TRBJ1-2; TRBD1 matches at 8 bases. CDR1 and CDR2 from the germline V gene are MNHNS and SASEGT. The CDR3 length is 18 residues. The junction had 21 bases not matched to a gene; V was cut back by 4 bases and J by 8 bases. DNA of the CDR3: TGTGCCAGCAGTGGCGTTAACCACCTTGGACAGGGCCCGGGGGGCTACACCTTC. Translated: CASSGVNHLGQGPGGYTF.

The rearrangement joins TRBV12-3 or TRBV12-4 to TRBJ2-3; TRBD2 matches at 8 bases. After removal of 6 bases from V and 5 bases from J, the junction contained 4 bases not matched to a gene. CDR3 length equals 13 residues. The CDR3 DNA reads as TGTGCCAGCAGCCGGGAGGGGAGAGATACGCAGTATTTT. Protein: CASSREGRDTQYF.

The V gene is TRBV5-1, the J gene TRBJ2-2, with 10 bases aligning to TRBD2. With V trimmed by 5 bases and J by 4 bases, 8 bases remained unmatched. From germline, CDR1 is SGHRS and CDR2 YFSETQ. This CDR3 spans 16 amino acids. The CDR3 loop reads CASSVSGTSVTGELFF. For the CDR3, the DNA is TGCGCCAGCAGTGTCAGCGGGACTAGCGTCACCGGGGAGCTGTTTTTT.

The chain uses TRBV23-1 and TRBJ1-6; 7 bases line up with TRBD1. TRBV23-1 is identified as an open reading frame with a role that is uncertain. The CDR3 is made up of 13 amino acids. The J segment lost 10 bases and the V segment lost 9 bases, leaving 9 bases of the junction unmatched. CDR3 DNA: TGCGCCAGGCGGAGGCAGGGGGTCTCACCCCTCCACTTT. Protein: CARRRQGVSPLHF.

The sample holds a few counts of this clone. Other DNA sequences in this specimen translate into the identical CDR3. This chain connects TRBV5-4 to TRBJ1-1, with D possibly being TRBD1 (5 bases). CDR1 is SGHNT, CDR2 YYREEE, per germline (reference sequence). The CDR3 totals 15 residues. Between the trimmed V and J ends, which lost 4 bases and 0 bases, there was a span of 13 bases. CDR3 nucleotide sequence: TGTGCCAGCAGCAGCCCTCAGGGAATGAACACTGAAGCTTTCTTT. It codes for CASSSPQGMNTEAFF.

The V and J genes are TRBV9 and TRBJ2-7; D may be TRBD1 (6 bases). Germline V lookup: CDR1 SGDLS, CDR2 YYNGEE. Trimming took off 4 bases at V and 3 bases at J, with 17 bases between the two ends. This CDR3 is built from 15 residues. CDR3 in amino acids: CASSPLQGTGYEQYF. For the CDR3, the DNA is TGTGCCAGCAGCCCCCTACAGGGAACTGGCTACGAGCAGTACTTC.

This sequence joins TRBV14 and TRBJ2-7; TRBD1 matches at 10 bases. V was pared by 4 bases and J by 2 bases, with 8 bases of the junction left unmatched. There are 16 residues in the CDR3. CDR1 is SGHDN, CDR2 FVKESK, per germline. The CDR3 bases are TGTGCCAGCAGCCCGTTCGCCGGGACAGGGGCCTACGAGCAGTACTTC. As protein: CASSPFAGTGAYEQYF.

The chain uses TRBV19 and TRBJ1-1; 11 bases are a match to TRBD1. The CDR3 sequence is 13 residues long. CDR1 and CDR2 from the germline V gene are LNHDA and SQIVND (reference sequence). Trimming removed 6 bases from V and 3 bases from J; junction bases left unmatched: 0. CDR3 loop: CASRGQGDTEAFF. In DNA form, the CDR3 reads TGTGCCAGTAGGGGACAGGGGGACACTGAAGCTTTCTTT.

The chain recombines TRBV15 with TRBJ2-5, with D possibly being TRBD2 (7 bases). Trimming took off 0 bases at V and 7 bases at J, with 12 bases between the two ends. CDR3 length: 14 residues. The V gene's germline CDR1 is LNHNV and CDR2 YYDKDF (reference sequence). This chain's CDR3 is CATSRDLGGATQYF. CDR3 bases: TGTGCCACCAGCAGAGATTTGGGGGGGGCGACCCAGTACTTC.

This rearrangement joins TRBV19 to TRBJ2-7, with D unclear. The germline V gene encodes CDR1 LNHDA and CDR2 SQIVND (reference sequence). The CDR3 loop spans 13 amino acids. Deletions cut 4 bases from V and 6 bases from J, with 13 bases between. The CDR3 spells CASSKSKPGEQYF. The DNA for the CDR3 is TGTGCCAGTAGTAAGTCTAAGCCTGGCGAGCAGTACTTC. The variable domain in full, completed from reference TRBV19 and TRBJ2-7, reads DGGITQSPKYLFRKEGQNVTLSCEQNLNHDAMYWYRQDPGQGLRLIYYSQIVNDFQKGDIAEGYSVSREKKESFPLTVTSAQKNPTAFYLCASSKSKPGEQYFGPGTRLTVT.

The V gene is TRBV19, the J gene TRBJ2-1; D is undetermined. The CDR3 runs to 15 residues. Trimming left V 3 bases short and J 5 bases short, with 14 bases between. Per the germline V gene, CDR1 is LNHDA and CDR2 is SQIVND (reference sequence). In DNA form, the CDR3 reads TGTGCCAGTAGTATCGACTTCTTCCTTAACAATGAGCAGTTCTTC. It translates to CASSIDFFLNNEQFF.

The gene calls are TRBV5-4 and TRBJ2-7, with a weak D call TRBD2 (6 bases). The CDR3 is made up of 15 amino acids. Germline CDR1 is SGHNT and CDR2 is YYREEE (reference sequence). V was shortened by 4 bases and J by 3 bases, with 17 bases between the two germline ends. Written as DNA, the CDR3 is TGTGCCAGCAGCCCTGAAGCGGGCCTCGTCTACGAGCAGTACTTC. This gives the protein CASSPEAGLVYEQYF.

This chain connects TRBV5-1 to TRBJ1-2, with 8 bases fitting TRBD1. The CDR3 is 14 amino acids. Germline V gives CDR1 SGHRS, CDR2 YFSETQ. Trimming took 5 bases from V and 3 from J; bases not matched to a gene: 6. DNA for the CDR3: TGCGCCAGCAGGGACAGGGTAGGGGACTATGGCTACACCTTC. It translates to CASRDRVGDYGYTF.

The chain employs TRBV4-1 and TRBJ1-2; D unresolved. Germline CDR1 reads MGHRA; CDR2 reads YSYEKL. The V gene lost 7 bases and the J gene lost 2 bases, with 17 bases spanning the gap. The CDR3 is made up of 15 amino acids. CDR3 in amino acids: CASNVQSNSNYGYTF. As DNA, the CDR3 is TGCGCCAGCAACGTTCAGTCGAATTCCAACTATGGCTACACCTTC.